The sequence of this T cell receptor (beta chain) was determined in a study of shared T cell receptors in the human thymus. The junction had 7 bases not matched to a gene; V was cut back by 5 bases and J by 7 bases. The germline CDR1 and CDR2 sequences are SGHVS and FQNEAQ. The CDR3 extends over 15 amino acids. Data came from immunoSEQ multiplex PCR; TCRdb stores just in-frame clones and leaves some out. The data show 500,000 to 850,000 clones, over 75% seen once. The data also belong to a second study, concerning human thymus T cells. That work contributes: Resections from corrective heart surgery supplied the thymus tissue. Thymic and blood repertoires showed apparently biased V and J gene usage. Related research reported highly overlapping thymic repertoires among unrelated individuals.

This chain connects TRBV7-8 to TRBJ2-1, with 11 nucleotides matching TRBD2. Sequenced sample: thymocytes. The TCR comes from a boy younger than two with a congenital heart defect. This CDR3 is CASSVSGGDSNEQFF. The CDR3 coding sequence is TGTGCCAGCAGCGTTAGCGGGGGGGATAGTAATGAGCAGTTCTTC.